This T cell receptor beta chain appears in the sequencing data of a study of post-analysis software for immune sequencing data. Whole-study context: Relapsing-remitting, secondary progressive and progressive-relapsing multiple sclerosis were all included among the disease courses. Study results and limitations: Patients showed TRBV5-6, TRBV5-1 and TRBV20-1 among five TRBV segments more frequent than in controls.

As for this clonotype: Its matching antigen is unknown.

Included in the TCR beta cDNA libraries were unique molecular identifiers. Around 460,000 cDNA molecules came from roughly 0.93 to 9.6 million T cells. Via MiXCR, TCRdb re-called the PCR reads, giving one row per CDR3 protein. The top ten hold roughly 1.6% of the sample, which has approximately 150,000 distinct CDR3 sequences, approximately 30% seen once. With 4 bases removed from V and 8 bases from J, the gap between germline ends came to 17 bases. There are 15 residues in the CDR3. Germline V gene sequence: CDR1 KGHDR, CDR2 SFDVKD. The receptor's source is a girl aged 10 to 17 with multiple sclerosis. The chain is built from TRBV24-1 and TRBJ2-1, with D hard to call. Material for sequencing was blood. In DNA, the CDR3 is TGTGCCACCAGTGACCCCGGACGTTTGGACGATGAGCAGTTCTTC. Its protein product is CATSDPGRLDDEQFF.